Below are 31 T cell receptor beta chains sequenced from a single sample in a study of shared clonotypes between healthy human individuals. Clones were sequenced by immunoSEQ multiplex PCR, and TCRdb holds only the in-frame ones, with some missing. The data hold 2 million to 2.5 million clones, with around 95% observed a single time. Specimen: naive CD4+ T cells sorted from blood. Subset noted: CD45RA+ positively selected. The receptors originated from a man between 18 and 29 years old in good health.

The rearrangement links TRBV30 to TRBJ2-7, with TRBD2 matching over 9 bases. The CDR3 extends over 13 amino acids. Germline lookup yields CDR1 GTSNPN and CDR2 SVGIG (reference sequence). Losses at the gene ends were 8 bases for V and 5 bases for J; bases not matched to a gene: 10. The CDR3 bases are TGTGCCGCGGGGGGGGACAATTGGAACGAGCAGTACTTC. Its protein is CAAGGDNWNEQYF. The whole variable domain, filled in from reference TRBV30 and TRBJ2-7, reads SQTIHQWPATLVQPVGSPLSLECTVEGTSNPNLYWYRQAAGRGLQLLFYSVGIGQISSEVPQNLSASRPQDRQFILSSKKLLLSDSGFYLCAAGGDNWNEQYFGPGTRLTVT.

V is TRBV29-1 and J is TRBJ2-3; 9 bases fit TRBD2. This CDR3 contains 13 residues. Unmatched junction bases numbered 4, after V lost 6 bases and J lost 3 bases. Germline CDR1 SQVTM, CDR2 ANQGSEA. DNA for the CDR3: TGCAGCGTCGGGACTAGCAGTACAGATACGCAGTATTTT. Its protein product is CSVGTSSTDTQYF.

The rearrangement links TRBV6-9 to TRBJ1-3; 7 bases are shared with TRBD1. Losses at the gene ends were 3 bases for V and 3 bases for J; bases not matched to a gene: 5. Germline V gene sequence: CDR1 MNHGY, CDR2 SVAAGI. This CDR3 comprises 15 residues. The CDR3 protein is CASSYYQGGGNTIYF. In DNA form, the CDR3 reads TGTGCCAGCAGTTACTATCAGGGGGGTGGAAACACCATATATTTT.

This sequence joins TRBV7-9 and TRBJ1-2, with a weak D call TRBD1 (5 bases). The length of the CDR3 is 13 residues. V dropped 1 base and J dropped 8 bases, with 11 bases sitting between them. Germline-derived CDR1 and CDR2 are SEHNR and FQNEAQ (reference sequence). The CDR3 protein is CASSLGDGPGYTF. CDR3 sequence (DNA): TGTGCCAGCAGCTTAGGGGACGGCCCCGGCTACACCTTC.

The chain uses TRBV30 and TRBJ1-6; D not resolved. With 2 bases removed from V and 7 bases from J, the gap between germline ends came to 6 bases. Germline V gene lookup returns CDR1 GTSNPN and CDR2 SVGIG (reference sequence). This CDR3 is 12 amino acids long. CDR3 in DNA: TGTGCCTGGAGTACGTCAAATTCACCCCTCCACTTT. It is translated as CAWSTSNSPLHF.

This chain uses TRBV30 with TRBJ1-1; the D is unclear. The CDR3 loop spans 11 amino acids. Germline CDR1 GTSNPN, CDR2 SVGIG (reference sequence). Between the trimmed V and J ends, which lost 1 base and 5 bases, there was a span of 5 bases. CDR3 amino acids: CAWSDRTEAFF. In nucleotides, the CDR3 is TGTGCCTGGAGTGACCGGACTGAAGCTTTCTTT.

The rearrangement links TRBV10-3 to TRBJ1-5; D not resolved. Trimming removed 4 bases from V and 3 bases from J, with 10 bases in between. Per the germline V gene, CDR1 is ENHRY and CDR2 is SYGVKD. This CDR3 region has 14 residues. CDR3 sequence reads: CAISGGGFNQPQHF. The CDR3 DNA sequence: TGTGCCATCAGTGGGGGAGGGTTCAATCAGCCCCAGCATTTT.

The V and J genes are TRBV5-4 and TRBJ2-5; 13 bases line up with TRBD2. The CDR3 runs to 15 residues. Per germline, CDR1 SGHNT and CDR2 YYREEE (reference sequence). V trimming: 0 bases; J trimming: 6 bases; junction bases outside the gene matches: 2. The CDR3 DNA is TGTGCCAGCAGCTTGGGACTAGCGGGAGGCCAGACCCAGTACTTC. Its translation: CASSLGLAGGQTQYF. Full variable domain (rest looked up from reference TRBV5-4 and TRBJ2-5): ETGVTQSPTHLIKTRGQQVTLRCSSQSGHNTVSWYQQALGQGPQFIFQYYREEENGRGNFPPRFSGLQFPNYSSELNVNALELDDSALYLCASSLGLAGGQTQYFGPGTRLLVL.

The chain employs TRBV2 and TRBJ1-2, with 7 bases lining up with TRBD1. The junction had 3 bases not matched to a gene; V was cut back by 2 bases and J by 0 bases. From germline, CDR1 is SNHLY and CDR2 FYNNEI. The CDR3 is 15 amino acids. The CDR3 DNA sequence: TGTGCCAGCAGTGAACAGGGGGAAGCTAACTATGGCTACACCTTC. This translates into CASSEQGEANYGYTF.

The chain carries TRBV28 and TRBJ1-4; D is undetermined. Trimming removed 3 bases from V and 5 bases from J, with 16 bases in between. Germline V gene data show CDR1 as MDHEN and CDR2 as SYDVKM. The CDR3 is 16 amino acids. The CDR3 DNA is TGTGCCAGCAGTTTGGCCCCCGACGGACCGAATGAAAAACTGTTTTTT. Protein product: CASSLAPDGPNEKLFF.

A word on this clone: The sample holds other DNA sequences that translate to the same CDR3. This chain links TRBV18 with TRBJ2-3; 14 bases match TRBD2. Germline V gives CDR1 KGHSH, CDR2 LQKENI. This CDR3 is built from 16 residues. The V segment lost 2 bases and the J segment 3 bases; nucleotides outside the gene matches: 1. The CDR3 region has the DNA TGTGCCAGCTCACCAGGACTAGCGGGAGGAACAGATACGCAGTATTTT. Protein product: CASSPGLAGGTDTQYF. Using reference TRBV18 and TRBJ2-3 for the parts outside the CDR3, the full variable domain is NAGVMQNPRHLVRRRGQEARLRCSPMKGHSHVYWYRQLPEEGLKFMVYLQKENIIDESGMPKERFSAEFPKEGPSILRIQQVVRGDSAAYFCASSPGLAGGTDTQYFGPGTRLTVL.

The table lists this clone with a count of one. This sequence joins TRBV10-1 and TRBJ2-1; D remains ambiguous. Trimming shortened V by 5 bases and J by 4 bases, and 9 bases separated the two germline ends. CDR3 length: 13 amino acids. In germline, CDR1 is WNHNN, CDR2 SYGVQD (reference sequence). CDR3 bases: TGCGCCAGCAGTAAGGACGTTTACAATGAGCAGTTCTTC. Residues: CASSKDVYNEQFF.

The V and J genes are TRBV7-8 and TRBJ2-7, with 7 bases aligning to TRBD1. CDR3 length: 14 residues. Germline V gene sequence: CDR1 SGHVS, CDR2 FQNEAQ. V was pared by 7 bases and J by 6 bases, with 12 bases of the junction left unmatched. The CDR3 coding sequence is TGTGCCAGCACCCTCTGGACAGGCGCTCGCGAGCAGTACTTC. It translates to CASTLWTGAREQYF.

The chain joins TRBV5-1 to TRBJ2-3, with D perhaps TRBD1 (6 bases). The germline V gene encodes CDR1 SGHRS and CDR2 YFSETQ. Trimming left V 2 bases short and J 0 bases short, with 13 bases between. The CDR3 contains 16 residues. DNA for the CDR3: TGCGCCAGCAGCTTAACAGGGAGTCTGAGCACAGATACGCAGTATTTT. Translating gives CASSLTGSLSTDTQYF.

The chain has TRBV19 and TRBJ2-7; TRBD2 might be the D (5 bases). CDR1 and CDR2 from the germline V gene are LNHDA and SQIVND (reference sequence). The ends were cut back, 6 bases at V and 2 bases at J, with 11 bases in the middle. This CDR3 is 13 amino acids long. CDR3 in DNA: TGTGCCAGTAGAGGGAAGGGAGCCTACGAGCAGTACTTC. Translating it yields CASRGKGAYEQYF. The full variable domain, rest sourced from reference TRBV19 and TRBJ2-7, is DGGITQSPKYLFRKEGQNVTLSCEQNLNHDAMYWYRQDPGQGLRLIYYSQIVNDFQKGDIAEGYSVSREKKESFPLTVTSAQKNPTAFYLCASRGKGAYEQYFGPGTRLTVT.

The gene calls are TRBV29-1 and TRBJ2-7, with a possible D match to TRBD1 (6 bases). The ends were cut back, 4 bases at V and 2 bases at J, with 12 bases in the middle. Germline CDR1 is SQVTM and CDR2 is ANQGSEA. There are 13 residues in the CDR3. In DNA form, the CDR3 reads TGCAGCGTTGGACAGGCTACTACCTACGAGCAGTACTTC. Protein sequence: CSVGQATTYEQYF.

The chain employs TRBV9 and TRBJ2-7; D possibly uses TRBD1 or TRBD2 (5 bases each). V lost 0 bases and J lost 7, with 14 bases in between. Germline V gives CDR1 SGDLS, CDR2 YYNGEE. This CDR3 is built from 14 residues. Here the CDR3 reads CASSVGGGNGEQYF. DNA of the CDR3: TGTGCCAGCAGCGTAGGTGGGGGAAACGGAGAGCAGTACTTC.

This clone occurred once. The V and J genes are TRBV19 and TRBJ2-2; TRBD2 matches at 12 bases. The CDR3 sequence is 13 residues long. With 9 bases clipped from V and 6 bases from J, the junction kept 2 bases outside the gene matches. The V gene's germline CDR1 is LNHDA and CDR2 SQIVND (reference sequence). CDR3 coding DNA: TGTGCCAGCGCTAGCGGGAGGGCCGGGGAGCTGTTTTTT. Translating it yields CASASGRAGELFF.

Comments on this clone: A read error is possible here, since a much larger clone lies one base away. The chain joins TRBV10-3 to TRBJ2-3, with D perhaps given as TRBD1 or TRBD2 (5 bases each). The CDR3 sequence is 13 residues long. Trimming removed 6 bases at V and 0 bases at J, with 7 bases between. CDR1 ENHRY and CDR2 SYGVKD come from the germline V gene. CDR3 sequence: CAISRDSTDTQYF. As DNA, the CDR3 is TGTGCCATCAGCCGGGACAGCACAGATACGCAGTATTTT.

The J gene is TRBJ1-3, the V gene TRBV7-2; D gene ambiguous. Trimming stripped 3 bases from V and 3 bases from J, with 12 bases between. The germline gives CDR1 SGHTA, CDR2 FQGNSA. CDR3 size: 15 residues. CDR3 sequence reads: CASSFDGDFGNTIYF. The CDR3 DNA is TGTGCCAGCAGCTTTGATGGGGATTTTGGAAACACCATATATTTT. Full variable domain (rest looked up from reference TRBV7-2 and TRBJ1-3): GAGVSQSPSNKVTEKGKDVELRCDPISGHTALYWYRQSLGQGLEFLIYFQGNSAPDKSGLPSDRFSAERTGGSVSTLTIQRTQQEDSAVYLCASSFDGDFGNTIYFGEGSWLTVV.

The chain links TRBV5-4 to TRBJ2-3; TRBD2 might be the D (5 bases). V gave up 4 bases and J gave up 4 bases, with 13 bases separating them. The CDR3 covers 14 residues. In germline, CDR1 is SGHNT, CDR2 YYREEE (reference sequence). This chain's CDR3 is CASSAGLSPDTQYF. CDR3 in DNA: TGTGCCAGCAGCGCCGGACTCTCCCCAGATACGCAGTATTTT.

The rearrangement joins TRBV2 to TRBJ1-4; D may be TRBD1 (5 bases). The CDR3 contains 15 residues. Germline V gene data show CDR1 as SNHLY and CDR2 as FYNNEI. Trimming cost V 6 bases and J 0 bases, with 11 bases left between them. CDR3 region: CASRAGYATNEKLFF. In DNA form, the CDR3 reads TGTGCCAGCAGAGCAGGGTACGCAACTAATGAAAAACTGTTTTTT.

The CDR3 is CASSLTPGVEAFF. The CDR3 nucleotides read TGTGCCAGCAGCCTCACCCCGGGGGTTGAAGCTTTCTTT. V usage is TRBV7-9 and J usage is TRBJ1-1, with a weak D call TRBD1 (5 bases). Looked up from germline, CDR1 is SEHNR and CDR2 is FQNEAQ (reference sequence). Trimming cost V 5 bases and J 7 bases, with 14 bases left between them. The CDR3 sequence is 13 residues long.

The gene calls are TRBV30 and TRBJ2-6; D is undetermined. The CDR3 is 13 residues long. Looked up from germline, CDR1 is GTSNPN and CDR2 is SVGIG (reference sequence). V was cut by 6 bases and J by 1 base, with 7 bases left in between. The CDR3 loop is CACDYSGANVLTF. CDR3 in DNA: TGTGCCTGTGATTATTCTGGGGCCAACGTCCTGACTTTC.

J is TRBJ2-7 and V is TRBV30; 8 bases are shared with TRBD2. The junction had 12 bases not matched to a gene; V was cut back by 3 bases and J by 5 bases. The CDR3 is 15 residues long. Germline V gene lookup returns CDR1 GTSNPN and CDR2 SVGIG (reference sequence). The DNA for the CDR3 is TGTGCCTGGAGGCCCTCGGGACTAGGATTCCACGAGCAGTACTTC. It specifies CAWRPSGLGFHEQYF.

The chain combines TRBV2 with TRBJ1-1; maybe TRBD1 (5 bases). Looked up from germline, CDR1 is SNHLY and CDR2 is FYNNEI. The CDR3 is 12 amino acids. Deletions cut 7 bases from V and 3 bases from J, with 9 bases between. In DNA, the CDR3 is TGTGCCAGCAACCAGGGAGACACTGAAGCTTTCTTT. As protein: CASNQGDTEAFF.

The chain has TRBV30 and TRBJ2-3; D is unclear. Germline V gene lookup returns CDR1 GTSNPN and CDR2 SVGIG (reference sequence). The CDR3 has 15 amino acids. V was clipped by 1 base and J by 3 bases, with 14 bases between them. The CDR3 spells CAWSASWVWTDTQYF. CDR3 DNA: TGTGCCTGGAGTGCATCTTGGGTGTGGACAGATACGCAGTATTTT.

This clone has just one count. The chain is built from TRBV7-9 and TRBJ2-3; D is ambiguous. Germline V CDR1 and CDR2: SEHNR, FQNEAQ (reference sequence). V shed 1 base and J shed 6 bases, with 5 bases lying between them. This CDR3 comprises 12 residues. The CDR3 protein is CASSLGHDTQYF. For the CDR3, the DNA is TGTGCCAGCAGCTTAGGGCACGATACGCAGTATTTT. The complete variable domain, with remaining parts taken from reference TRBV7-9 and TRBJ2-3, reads DTGVSQNPRHKITKRGQNVTFRCDPISEHNRLYWYRQTLGQGPEFLTYFQNEAQLEKSRLLSDRFSAERPKGSFSTLEIQRTEQGDSAMYLCASSLGHDTQYFGPGTRLTVL.

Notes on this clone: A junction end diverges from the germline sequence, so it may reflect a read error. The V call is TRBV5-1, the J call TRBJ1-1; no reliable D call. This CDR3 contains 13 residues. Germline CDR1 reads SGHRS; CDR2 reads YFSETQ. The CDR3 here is CASSLEFRTEGFF. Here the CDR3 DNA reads TGCGCCAGCAGCTTGGAATTTCGGACTGAAGGTTTCTTT.

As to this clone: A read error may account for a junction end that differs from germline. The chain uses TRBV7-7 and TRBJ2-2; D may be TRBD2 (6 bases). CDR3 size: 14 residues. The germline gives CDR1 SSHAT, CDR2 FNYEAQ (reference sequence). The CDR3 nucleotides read TGTGCTAGCACCCCGGGGGATTCGGCCGGGGAGCTGTTTTTT. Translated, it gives CASTPGDSAGELFF.

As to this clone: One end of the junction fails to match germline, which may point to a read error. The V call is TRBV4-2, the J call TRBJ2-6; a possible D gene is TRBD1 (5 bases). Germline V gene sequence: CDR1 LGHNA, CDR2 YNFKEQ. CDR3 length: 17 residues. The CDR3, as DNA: TGTGCCAGCAGCCAAGATCCACAGGTATCTGGGGCCAACGTCCCGACTTTC. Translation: CASSQDPQVSGANVPTF.